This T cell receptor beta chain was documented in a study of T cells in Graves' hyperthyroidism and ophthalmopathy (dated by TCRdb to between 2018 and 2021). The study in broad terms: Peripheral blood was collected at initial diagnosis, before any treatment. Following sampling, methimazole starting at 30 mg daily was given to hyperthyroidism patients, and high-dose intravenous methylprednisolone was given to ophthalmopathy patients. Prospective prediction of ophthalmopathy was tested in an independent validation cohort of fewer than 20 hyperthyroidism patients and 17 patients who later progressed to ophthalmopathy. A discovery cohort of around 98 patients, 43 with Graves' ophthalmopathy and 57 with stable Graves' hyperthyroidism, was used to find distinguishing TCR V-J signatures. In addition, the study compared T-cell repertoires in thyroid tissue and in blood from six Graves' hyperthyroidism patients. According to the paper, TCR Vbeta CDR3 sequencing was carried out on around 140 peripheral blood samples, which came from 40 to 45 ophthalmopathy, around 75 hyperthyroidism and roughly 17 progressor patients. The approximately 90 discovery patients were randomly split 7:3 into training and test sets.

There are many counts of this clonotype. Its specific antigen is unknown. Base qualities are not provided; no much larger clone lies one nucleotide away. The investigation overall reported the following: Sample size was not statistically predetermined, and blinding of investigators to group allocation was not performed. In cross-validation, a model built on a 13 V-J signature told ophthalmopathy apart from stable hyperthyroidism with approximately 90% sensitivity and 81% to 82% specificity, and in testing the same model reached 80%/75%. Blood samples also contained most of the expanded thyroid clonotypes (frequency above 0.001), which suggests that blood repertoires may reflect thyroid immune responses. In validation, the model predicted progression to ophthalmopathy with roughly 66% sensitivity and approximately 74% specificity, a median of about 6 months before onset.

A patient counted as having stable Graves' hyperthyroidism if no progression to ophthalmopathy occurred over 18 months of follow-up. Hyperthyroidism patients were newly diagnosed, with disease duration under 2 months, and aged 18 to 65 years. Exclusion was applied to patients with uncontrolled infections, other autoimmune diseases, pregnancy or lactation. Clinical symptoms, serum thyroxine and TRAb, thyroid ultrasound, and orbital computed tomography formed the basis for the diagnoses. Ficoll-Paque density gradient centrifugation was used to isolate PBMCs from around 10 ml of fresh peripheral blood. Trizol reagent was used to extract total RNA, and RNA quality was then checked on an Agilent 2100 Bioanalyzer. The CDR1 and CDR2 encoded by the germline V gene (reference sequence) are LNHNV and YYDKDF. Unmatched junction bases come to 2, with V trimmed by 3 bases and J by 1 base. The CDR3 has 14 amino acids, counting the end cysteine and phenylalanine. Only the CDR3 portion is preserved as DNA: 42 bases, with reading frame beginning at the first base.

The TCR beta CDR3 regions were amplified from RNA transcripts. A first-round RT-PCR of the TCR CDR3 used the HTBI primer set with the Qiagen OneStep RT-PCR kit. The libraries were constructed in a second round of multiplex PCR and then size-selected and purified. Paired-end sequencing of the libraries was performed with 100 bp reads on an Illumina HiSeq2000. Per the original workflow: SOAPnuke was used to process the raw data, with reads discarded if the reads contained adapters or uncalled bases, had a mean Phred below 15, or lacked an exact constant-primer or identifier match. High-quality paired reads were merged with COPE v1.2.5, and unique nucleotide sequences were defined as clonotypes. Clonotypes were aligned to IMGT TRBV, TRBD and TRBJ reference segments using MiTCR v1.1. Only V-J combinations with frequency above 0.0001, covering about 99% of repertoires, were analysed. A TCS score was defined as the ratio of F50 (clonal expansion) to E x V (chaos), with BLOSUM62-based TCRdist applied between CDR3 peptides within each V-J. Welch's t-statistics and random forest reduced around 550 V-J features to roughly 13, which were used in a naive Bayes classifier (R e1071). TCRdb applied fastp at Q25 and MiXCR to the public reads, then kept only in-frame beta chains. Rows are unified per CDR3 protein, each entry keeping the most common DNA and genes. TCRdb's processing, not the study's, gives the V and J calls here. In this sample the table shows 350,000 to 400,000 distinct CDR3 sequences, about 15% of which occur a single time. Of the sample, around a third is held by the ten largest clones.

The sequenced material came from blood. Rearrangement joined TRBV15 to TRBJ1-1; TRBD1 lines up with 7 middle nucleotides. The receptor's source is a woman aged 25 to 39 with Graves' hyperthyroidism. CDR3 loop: CATSRGQRNTEAFF. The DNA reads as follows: TGTGCCACCAGCAGGGGACAGAGGAACACTGAAGCTTTCTTT.